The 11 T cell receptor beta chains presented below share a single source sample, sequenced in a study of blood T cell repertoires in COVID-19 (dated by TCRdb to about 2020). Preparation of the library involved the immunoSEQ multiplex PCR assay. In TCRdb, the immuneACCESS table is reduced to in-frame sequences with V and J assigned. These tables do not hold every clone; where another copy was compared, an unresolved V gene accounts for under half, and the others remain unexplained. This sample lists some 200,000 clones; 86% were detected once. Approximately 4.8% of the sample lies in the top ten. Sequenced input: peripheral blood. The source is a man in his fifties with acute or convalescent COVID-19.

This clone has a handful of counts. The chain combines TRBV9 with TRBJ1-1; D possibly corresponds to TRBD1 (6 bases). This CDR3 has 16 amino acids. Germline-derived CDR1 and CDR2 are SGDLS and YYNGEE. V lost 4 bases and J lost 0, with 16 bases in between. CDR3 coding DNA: TGTGCCAGCAGCTTGCTAGGGACATTTATGAACACTGAAGCTTTCTTT. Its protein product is CASSLLGTFMNTEAFF.

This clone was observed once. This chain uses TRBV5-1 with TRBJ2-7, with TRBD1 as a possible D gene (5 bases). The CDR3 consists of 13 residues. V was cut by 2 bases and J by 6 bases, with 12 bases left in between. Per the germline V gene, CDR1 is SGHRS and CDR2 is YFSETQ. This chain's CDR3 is CASSLGRGGEQYF. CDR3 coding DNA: TGCGCCAGCAGCTTAGGAAGGGGCGGCGAGCAGTACTTC.

CDR3 loop: CASSPGTSGGASETQYF. CDR3 bases: TGTGCCAGCAGCCCCGGGACTAGCGGGGGGGCGAGCGAGACCCAGTACTTC. This chain links TRBV11-2 with TRBJ2-5, with 16 bases identical to TRBD2. Trimming cost V 5 bases and J 5 bases; bases outside gene matches: 8. Germline V CDR1 and CDR2: SGHAT, FQNNGV. CDR3 size: 17 residues.

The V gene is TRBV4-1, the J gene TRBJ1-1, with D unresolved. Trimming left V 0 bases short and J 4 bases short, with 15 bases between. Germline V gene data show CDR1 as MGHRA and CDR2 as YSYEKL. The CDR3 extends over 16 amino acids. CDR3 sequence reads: CASSQDSNRNPTEAFF. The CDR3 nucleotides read TGCGCCAGCAGCCAAGATTCTAACAGAAACCCCACTGAAGCTTTCTTT.

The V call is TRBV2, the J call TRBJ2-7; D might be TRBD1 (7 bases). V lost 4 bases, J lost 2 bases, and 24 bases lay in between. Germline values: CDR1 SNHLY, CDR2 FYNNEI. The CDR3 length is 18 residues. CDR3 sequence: CASSARDSAYPFTYEQYF. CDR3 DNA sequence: TGTGCCAGCAGTGCGCGGGACAGTGCCTATCCCTTCACCTACGAGCAGTACTTC.

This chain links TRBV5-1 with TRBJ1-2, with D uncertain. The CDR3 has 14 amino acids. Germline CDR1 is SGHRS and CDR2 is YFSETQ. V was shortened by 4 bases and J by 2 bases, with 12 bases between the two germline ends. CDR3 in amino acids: CASSGSVPNYGYTF. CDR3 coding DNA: TGCGCCAGCAGCGGTTCGGTTCCAAACTATGGCTACACCTTC.

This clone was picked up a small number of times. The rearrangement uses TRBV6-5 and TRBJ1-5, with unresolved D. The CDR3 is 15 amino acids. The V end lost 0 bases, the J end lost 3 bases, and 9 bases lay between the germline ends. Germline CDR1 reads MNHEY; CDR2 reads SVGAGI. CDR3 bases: TGTGCCAGCAGTTACTCTGCGGCAGTCAATCAGCCCCAGCATTTT. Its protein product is CASSYSAAVNQPQHF.

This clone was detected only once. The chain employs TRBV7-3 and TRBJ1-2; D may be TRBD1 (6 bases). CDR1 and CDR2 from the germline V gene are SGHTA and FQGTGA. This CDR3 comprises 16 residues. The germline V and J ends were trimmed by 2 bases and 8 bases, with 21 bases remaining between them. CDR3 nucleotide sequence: TGTGCCAGCAGCTTATCCCCGGGAGGACAGATGGGCGGCTACACCTTC. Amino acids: CASSLSPGGQMGGYTF. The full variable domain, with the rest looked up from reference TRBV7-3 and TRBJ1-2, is GAGVSQTPSNKVTEKGKYVELRCDPISGHTALYWYRQSLGQGPEFLIYFQGTGAADDSGLPNDRFFAVRPEGSVSTLKIQRTERGDSAVYLCASSLSPGGQMGGYTFGSGTRLTVV.

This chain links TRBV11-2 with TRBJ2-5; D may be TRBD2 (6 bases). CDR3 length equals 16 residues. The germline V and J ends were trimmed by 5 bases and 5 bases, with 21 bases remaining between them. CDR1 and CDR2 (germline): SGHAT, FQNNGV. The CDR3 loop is CASSLRRGAFRETQYF. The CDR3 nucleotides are TGTGCCAGCAGCCTAAGGAGGGGTGCTTTTCGGGAGACCCAGTACTTC.

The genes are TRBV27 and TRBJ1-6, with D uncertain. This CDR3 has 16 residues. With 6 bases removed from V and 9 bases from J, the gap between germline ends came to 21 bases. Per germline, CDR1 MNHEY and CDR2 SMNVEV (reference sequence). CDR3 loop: CASRTTRGRRGSPLHF. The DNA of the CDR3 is TGTGCCAGCAGGACTACCCGAGGCAGACGGGGTTCACCCCTCCACTTT.

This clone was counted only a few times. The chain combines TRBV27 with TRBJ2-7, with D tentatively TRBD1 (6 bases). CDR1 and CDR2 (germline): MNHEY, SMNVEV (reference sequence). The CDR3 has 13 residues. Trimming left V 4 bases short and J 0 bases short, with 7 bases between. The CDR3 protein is CASSSQGSYEQYF. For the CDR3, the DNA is TGTGCCAGCAGTTCACAGGGCTCCTACGAGCAGTACTTC.